Below, 22 T cell receptor beta chains from the same sample are listed, as sequenced in a study of immune evolution from preneoplasia to lung adenocarcinoma (dated by TCRdb to the early 2020s). The library was obtained by the immunoSEQ multiplex PCR assay. Imported from immuneACCESS, the table was reduced by TCRdb to in-frame sequences with V and J called. These copies leave out some clones; in studies compared against another copy, an unresolved V gene accounts for under half, and the cause of the remainder is not known. The sample table shows about 4,900 clones, and roughly 90% are seen once. The top ten clones comprise more than 2% of the sample. What was sequenced was FFPE atypical adenomatous hyperplasia tissue from the lung. The cell subset or site label here, explained by the study, means: atypical adenomatous hyperplasia (AAH), lung preneoplasia. The receptors were sampled from a person aged 65 to 85 with lung adenocarcinoma.

The V and J genes are TRBV7-6 and TRBJ1-3, with D perhaps TRBD1 (5 bases). V was pared by 3 bases and J by 3 bases, with 6 bases between. CDR3 size: 13 residues. Germline V gene lookup returns CDR1 SGHVS and CDR2 FNYEAQ. Here the CDR3 DNA reads TGTGCCAGCAGCTTGACAGTTGGAAACACCATATATTTT. Amino acids: CASSLTVGNTIYF.

V and J are TRBV7-3 and TRBJ2-3, with 7 bases identical to TRBD2. The V and J ends lost 5 bases and 2 bases, in that order; junction bases with no gene match: 7. Germline lookup yields CDR1 SGHTA and CDR2 FQGTGA. The CDR3 is 15 residues long. The CDR3 protein is CASSTAGTNTDTQYF. The CDR3 DNA reads TGTGCCAGCAGCACCGCCGGGACTAACACAGATACGCAGTATTTT.

The chain combines TRBV6-6 with TRBJ2-5; TRBD2 matches 10 bases. This CDR3 contains 14 residues. J lost 3 bases, V lost 7 bases, and 5 bases had no gene match. CDR1 is MNHNY, CDR2 SVGAGI, per germline (reference sequence). The CDR3 coding sequence is TGTGCCAGCATTCGAAGCGGGGGGGAAGAGACCCAGTACTTC. It is translated as CASIRSGGEETQYF.

V usage is TRBV4-2 and J usage is TRBJ1-2; 9 bases agree with TRBD1. Germline-derived CDR1 and CDR2 are LGHNA and YNFKEQ. CDR3 length: 13 amino acids. The trim removed 2 bases at V and 8 bases at J, leaving 3 bases unmatched. The CDR3 loop is CASSQMGQGGYTF. In DNA, the CDR3 is TGTGCCAGCAGCCAAATGGGACAGGGCGGCTACACCTTC.

The rearrangement uses TRBV7-9 and TRBJ1-1, with no clear D. Deletions cut 5 bases from V and 5 bases from J, with 15 bases between. Germline values: CDR1 SEHNR, CDR2 FQNEAQ (reference sequence). The CDR3 is 14 residues long. The CDR3 region is CASSTTGRGTEAFF. CDR3 coding DNA: TGTGCCAGCAGCACTACGGGCCGCGGGACTGAAGCTTTCTTT.

This rearrangement joins TRBV9 to TRBJ2-1, with TRBD2 identical over 12 bases. Germline V CDR1 and CDR2: SGDLS, YYNGEE. With 4 bases clipped from V and 3 bases from J, the junction kept 8 bases outside the gene matches. This CDR3 comprises 17 residues. Written as DNA, the CDR3 is TGTGCCAGCAGCCCCCGGACTAGCGGGATTGTCTACAATGAGCAGTTCTTC. It specifies CASSPRTSGIVYNEQFF.

The CDR3 DNA follows: TGTGCCAGCAGCCATCGGTCCTCTCGGACCGGGGAGCTGTTTTTT. Translating it yields CASSHRSSRTGELFF. The rearrangement links TRBV7-9 to TRBJ2-2, with no clear D. Germline assignment: CDR1 SEHNR and CDR2 FQNEAQ (reference sequence). V was cut by 5 bases and J by 5 bases, with 15 bases left in between. CDR3 length: 15 amino acids.

The rearrangement uses TRBV6-6 and TRBJ1-1; D ambiguous. The CDR3 loop spans 10 amino acids. V was cut by 6 bases and J by 5 bases, with 4 bases left in between. Germline assignment: CDR1 MNHNY and CDR2 SVGAGI (reference sequence). The DNA for the CDR3 is TGTGCCAGCAGCCTGACTGAAGCTTTCTTT. Amino acids: CASSLTEAFF.

This chain joins TRBV7-8 and TRBJ1-5; D call uncertain. Germline loops: CDR1 SGHVS, CDR2 FQNEAQ. The CDR3 is 16 amino acids. With 1 base removed from V and 0 bases from J, the gap between germline ends came to 10 bases. In DNA form, the CDR3 reads TGTGCCAGCAGCTTAGACTACATTTATAGCAATCAGCCCCAGCATTTT. Encoded protein: CASSLDYIYSNQPQHF.

J is TRBJ2-7 and V is TRBV10-1; the D gene is possibly TRBD2 (6 bases). The ends were cut back, 8 bases at V and 2 bases at J, with 19 bases in the middle. Germline lookup yields CDR1 WNHNN and CDR2 SYGVQD (reference sequence). The CDR3 has 15 amino acids. CDR3 DNA: TGCGCCAGCGGCCCGGGGGAGTTAGGCGCCTACGAGCAGTACTTC. This encodes CASGPGELGAYEQYF.

The chain uses TRBV29-1 and TRBJ1-2, with D unclear. Germline V gene sequence: CDR1 SQVTM, CDR2 ANQGSEA. The CDR3 is 14 residues long. CDR3 region: CSDLKPSSNYGYTF. DNA for the CDR3: TGCAGTGATCTTAAGCCATCCTCTAACTATGGCTACACCTTC.

The chain links TRBV6-5 to TRBJ2-2; 7 bases are a match to TRBD1. This CDR3 region has 14 residues. Germline lookup yields CDR1 MNHEY and CDR2 SVGAGI. V lost 5 bases and J lost 5; bases outside the gene matches: 5. The CDR3 here is CASSDDRATGELFF. CDR3 DNA: TGTGCCAGCAGTGACGACAGGGCAACCGGGGAGCTGTTTTTT.

Concerning this clone: The identical CDR3 is also encoded by other nucleotide sequences in the sample. The chain combines TRBV5-1 with TRBJ1-3; 7 bases map to TRBD1. The germline V gene encodes CDR1 SGHRS and CDR2 YFSETQ. V dropped 2 bases and J dropped 2; count of bases not matched to a gene: 4. This CDR3 has 15 amino acids. CDR3 coding DNA: TGCGCCAGCAGCTTTCAGGGGGTAACTGGAAACACCATATATTTT. Translation gives CASSFQGVTGNTIYF. Combining the CDR3 with reference TRBV5-1 and TRBJ1-3 gives the whole variable domain KAGVTQTPRYLIKTRGQQVTLSCSPISGHRSVSWYQQTPGQGLQFLFEYFSETQRNKGNFPGRFSGRQFSNSRSEMNVSTLELGDSALYLCASSFQGVTGNTIYFGEGSWLTVV.

This clone appeared once. The rearrangement joins TRBV7-9 to TRBJ2-6; possible D gene TRBD2, 5 bases. The CDR3 length is 19 residues. The germline V gene encodes CDR1 SEHNR and CDR2 FQNEAQ (reference sequence). Trimming shortened V by 3 bases and J by 0 bases, and 18 bases separated the two germline ends. The CDR3 sequence is CASSLNARYGVSGANVLTF. CDR3 DNA: TGTGCCAGCAGCTTGAACGCCAGGTACGGGGTCTCTGGGGCCAACGTCCTGACTTTC.

The chain couples TRBV23-1 to TRBJ2-5; no reliable D call. TRBV23-1 is recorded as an ORF, its role being uncertain. V lost 1 base to trimming and J lost 5 bases, with 2 bases between them. This CDR3 region has 11 residues. CDR3 sequence (DNA): TGCGCCAGCAGTCAATGGGAGACCCAGTACTTC. Translation gives CASSQWETQYF.

This chain links TRBV6-1 with TRBJ1-2; D is possibly TRBD1 (5 bases). V dropped 0 bases and J dropped 8 bases, with 10 bases sitting between them. Germline V gene data show CDR1 as MNHNS and CDR2 as SASEGT. The CDR3 is 13 amino acids. This CDR3 is CASSEAFRDGYTF. CDR3 in DNA: TGTGCCAGCAGTGAAGCCTTCCGGGACGGCTACACCTTC.

The table lists this clone with a few counts. V is TRBV7-9 and J is TRBJ2-7; D might be TRBD1 or TRBD2, each matching 6 bases. V was clipped by 8 bases and J by 6 bases, with 14 bases between them. Germline loops: CDR1 SEHNR, CDR2 FQNEAQ (reference sequence). This CDR3 has 12 residues. CDR3 region: CASYREDGEQYF. The CDR3 nucleotides read TGTGCCAGCTACAGGGAGGATGGCGAGCAGTACTTC.

V usage is TRBV2 and J usage is TRBJ1-5; D uncertain. In germline, CDR1 is SNHLY, CDR2 FYNNEI. Trimming shortened V by 4 bases and J by 0 bases, and 7 bases separated the two germline ends. The CDR3 runs to 14 residues. DNA of the CDR3: TGTGCCAGCAGTGGGCAGCTTAGCAATCAGCCCCAGCATTTT. It encodes CASSGQLSNQPQHF.

The rearrangement joins TRBV14 to TRBJ2-3, with 7 positions matching TRBD2. V shed 1 base and J 0 bases; nucleotides not matched to a gene: 7. In germline, CDR1 is SGHDN, CDR2 FVKESK. The CDR3 spans 17 residues. CDR3 in DNA: TGTGCCAGCAGCCAAGGGGTCGCTAGCGGTAGCACAGATACGCAGTATTTT. Its translation is CASSQGVASGSTDTQYF. Full variable domain (rest looked up from reference TRBV14 and TRBJ2-3): EAGVTQFPSHSVIEKGQTVTLRCDPISGHDNLYWYRRVMGKEIKFLLHFVKESKQDESGMPNNRFLAERTGGTYSTLKVQPAELEDSGVYFCASSQGVASGSTDTQYFGPGTRLTVL.

This clone was seen a single time. The rearrangement joins TRBV6-5 to TRBJ2-5; D gene uncertain. V was clipped by 2 bases and J by 3 bases, with 13 bases between them. Germline lookup yields CDR1 MNHEY and CDR2 SVGAGI. The CDR3 has 15 residues. Here the CDR3 reads CASSYLGLGEETQYF. The CDR3, as DNA: TGTGCCAGCAGTTACCTGGGCCTTGGGGAAGAGACCCAGTACTTC.

The genes are TRBV7-9 and TRBJ2-1, with TRBD2 matching 8 bases. CDR3 length: 14 amino acids. With V trimmed by 2 bases and J by 3 bases, 0 bases remained unmatched. CDR1 SEHNR and CDR2 FQNEAQ come from the germline V gene (reference sequence). CDR3 sequence (DNA): TGTGCCAGCAGCTTAACTAGCGGCTACAATGAGCAGTTCTTC. Protein: CASSLTSGYNEQFF.

V and J are TRBV28 and TRBJ2-3; D is uncertain. Germline CDR1 reads MDHEN; CDR2 reads SYDVKM. V was cut by 6 bases and J by 3 bases, with 16 bases left in between. The length of the CDR3 is 15 residues. This CDR3 is CASSPPARLTDTQYF. CDR3 coding DNA: TGTGCCAGCAGCCCCCCGGCCCGCTTGACAGATACGCAGTATTTT. The variable domain in full, completed from reference TRBV28 and TRBJ2-3, reads DVKVTQSSRYLVKRTGEKVFLECVQDMDHENMFWYRQDPGLGLRLIYFSYDVKMKEKGDIPEGYSVSREKKERFSLILESASTNQTSMYLCASSPPARLTDTQYFGPGTRLTVL.